Below, one T cell receptor beta chain is given with its context. Measured with immunoSEQ multiplex PCR; TCRdb has only the in-frame clones, and not every one. The sample records approximately 600,000 clones, around 96% being singletons. This entry is derived from a study of shared clonotypes between healthy human individuals. The germline V gene encodes CDR1 ENHRY and CDR2 SYGVKD. With 2 bases removed from V and 6 bases from J, the gap between germline ends came to 17 bases. This CDR3 is 15 amino acids long. CD45RO-negative CD8 cells positively selected for CCR7 made up the naive population, which excluded terminally differentiated effector memory CD45RA+ cells.

This TCR derives from a woman aged 25 to 39 in good health. This chain joins TRBV10-3 and TRBJ2-7, with D unresolved. Sequences were obtained from naive CD8+ T cells sorted from blood. Here the CDR3 DNA reads TGTGCCATCAGTGAGGGCCCACAAAGACGTCGCGAGCAGTACTTC. Protein product: CAISEGPQRRREQYF.